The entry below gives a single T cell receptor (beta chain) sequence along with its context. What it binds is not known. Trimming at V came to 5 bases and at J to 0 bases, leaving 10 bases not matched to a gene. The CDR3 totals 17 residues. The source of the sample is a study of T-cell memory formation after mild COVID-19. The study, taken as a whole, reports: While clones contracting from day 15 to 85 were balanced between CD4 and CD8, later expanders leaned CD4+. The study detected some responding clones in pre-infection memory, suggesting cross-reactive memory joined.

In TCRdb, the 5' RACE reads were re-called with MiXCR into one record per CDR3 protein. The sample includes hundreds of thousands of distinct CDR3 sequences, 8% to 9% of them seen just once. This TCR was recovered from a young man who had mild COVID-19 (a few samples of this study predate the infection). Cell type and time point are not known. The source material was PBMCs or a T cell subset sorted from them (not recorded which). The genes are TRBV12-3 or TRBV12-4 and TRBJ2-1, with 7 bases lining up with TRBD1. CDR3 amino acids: CASSPPLAGGSYNEQFF. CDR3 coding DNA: TGTGCCAGCAGTCCCCCGCTGGCAGGGGGCTCCTACAATGAGCAGTTCTTC.